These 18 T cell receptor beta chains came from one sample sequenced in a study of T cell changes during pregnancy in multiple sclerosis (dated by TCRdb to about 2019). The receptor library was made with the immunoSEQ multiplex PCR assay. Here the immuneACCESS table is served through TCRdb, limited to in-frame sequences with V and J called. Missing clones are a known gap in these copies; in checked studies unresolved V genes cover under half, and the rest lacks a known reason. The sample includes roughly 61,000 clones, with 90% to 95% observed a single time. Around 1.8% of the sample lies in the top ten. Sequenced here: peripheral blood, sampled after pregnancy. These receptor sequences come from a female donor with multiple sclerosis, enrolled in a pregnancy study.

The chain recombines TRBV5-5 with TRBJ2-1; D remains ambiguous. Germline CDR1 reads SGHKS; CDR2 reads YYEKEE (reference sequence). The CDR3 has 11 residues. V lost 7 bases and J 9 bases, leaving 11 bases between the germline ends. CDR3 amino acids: CASEKVGEQFF. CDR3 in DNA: TGTGCCAGCGAGAAAGTTGGTGAGCAGTTCTTC.

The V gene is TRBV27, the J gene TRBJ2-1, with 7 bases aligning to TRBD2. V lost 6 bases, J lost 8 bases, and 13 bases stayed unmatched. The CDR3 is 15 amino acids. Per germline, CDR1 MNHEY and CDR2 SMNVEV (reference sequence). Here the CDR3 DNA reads TGTGCCAGCAGCCCAACCTGGACTAGGGTCTATGAGCAGTTCTTC. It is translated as CASSPTWTRVYEQFF.

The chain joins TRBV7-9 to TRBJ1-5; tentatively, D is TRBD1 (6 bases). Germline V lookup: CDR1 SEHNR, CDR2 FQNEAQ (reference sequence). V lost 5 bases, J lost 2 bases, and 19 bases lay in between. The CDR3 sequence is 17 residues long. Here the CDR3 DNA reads TGTGCCAGCAGCACCGGAAACTCAGGGGTGGGCAATCAGCCCCAGCATTTT. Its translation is CASSTGNSGVGNQPQHF.

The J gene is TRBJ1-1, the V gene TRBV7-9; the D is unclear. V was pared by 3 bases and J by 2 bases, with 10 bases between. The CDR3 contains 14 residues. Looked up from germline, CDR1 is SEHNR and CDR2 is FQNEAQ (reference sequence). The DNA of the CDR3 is TGTGCCAGCAGCTTGATGCTGGGCAACACTGAAGCTTTCTTT. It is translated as CASSLMLGNTEAFF.

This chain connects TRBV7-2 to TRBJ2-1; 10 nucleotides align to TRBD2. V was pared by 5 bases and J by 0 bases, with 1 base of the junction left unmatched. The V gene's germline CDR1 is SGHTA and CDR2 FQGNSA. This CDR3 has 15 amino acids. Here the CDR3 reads CASSPSGSSYNEQFF. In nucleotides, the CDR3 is TGTGCCAGCAGCCCTAGCGGGAGCTCCTACAATGAGCAGTTCTTC.

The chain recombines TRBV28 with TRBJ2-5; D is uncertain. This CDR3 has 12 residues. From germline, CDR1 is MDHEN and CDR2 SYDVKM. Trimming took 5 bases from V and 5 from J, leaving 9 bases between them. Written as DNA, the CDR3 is TGTGCCAGCAGTCGCTCACTGGAGACCCAGTACTTC. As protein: CASSRSLETQYF.

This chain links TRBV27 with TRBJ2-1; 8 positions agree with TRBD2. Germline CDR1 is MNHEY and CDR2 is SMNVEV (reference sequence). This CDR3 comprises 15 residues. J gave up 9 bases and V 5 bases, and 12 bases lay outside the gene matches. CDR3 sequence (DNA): TGTGCCAGCAGTCCACCCGGGACTAGGGCTGTTGAGCAGTTCTTC. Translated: CASSPPGTRAVEQFF.

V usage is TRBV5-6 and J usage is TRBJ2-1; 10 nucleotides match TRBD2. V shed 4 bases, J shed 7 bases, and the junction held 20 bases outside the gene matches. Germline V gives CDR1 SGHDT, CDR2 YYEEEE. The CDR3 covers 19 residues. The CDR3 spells CASSPAGLAGVPSQNEQFF. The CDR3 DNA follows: TGTGCCAGCAGCCCGGCGGGGCTAGCGGGAGTCCCGAGTCAAAATGAGCAGTTCTTC.

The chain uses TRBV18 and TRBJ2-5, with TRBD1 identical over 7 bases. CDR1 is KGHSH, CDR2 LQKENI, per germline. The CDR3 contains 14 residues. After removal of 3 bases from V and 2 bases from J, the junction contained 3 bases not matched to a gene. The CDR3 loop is CASSPRTGQETQYF. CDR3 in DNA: TGTGCCAGCTCACCGCGGACAGGACAAGAGACCCAGTACTTC.

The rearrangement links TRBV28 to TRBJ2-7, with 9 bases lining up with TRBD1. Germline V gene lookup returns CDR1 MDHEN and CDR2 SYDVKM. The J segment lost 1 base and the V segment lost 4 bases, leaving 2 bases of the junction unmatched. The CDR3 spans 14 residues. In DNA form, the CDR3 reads TGTGCCAGCAGTTGGGGGACAGGGTCCTACGAGCAGTACTTC. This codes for CASSWGTGSYEQYF.

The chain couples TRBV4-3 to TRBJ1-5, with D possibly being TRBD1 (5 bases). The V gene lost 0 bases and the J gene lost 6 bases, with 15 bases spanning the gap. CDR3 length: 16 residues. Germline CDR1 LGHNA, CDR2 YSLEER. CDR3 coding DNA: TGCGCCAGCAGCCAAGATAGTGGTGTTGGGGCTCAGCCCCAGCATTTT. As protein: CASSQDSGVGAQPQHF.

CDR3 sequence: CASSHTGIQPQHF. The CDR3 DNA reads TGTGCCAGCAGTCATACAGGGATACAGCCCCAGCATTTT. The chain links TRBV27 to TRBJ1-5, with D possibly matching TRBD1 (6 bases). The germline V gene has CDR1 MNHEY and CDR2 SMNVEV (reference sequence). This CDR3 spans 13 amino acids. Trimming cost V 5 bases and J 7 bases, with 12 bases left between them.

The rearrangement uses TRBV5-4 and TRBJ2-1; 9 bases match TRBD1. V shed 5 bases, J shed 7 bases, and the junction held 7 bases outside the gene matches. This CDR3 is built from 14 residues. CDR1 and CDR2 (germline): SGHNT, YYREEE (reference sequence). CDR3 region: CASRGDRDGNEQFF. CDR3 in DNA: TGTGCCAGCAGGGGGGACAGGGACGGGAATGAGCAGTTCTTC.

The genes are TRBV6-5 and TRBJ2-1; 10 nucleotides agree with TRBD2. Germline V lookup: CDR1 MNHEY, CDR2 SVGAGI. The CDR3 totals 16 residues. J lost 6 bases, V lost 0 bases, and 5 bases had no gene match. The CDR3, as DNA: TGTGCCAGCAGTTACTCGACAGCGGGAGGGCCCAATGAGCAGTTCTTC. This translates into CASSYSTAGGPNEQFF.

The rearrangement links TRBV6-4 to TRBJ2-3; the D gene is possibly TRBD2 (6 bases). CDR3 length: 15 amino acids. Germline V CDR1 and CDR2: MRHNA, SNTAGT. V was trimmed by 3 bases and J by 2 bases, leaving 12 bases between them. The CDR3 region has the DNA TGTGCCAGCAGTGAAGGGCTAGCGACCACAGATACGCAGTATTTT. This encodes CASSEGLATTDTQYF.

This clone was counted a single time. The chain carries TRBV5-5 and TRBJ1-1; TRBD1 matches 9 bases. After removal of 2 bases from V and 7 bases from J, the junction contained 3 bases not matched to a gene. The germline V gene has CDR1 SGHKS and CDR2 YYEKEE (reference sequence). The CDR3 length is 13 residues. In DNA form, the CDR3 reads TGTGCCAGCAGCTTACAGGGGGCTAATGAAGCTTTCTTT. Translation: CASSLQGANEAFF.

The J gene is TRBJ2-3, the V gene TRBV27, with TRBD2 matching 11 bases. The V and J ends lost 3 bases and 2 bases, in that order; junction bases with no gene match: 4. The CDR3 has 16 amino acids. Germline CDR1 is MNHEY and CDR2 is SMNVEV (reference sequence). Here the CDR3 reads CASSFLLAGDTDTQYF. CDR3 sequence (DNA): TGTGCCAGCAGTTTCCTACTAGCGGGAGACACAGATACGCAGTATTTT.

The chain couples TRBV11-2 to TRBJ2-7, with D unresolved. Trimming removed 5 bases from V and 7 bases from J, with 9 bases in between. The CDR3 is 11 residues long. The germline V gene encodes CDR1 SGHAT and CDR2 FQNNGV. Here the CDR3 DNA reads TGTGCCAGCAGCCCCAGAGCGGAGCAGTACTTC. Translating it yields CASSPRAEQYF.